The 8 T cell receptor beta chains below come from one sample, sequenced in a study. TCRdb re-called the 5' RACE reads through MiXCR, storing one row per CDR3 protein. Of roughly 40,000 distinct CDR3 sequences listed, under 20% are singletons. Specimen: naive CD4+ T cells sorted from a lymph node. The subset is: naive CD4+ T cells, CD4+CD45RA+CD25-. All receptors derive from a female donor with breast cancer.

This clonotype was observed a few times. The V gene is TRBV5-1, the J gene TRBJ2-7; D remains ambiguous. V was pared by 3 bases and J by 1 base, with 5 bases between. CDR3 length: 12 amino acids. Germline CDR1 reads SGHRS; CDR2 reads YFSETQ. DNA for the CDR3: TGCGCCAGCAGCTCAGGATCCTACGAGCAGTACTTC. Amino acid sequence: CASSSGSYEQYF.

The table lists this clonotype with many counts. The CDR3 DNA sequence: TGTGCCAGCAGTTCCGCCTACGAGCAGTACTTC. Its protein product is CASSSAYEQYF. This chain connects TRBV12-3 or TRBV12-4 to TRBJ2-7; D ambiguous. The length of the CDR3 is 11 residues. V was pared by 4 bases and J by 2 bases, with 3 bases between.

This clonotype was counted only a few times. The chain combines TRBV6-5 with TRBJ2-1, with D tentatively TRBD1 (6 bases). CDR3 size: 13 residues. The V end lost 6 bases, the J end lost 9 bases, and 15 bases lay between the germline ends. Looked up from germline, CDR1 is MNHEY and CDR2 is SVGAGI. CDR3 nucleotide sequence: TGTGCCAGCAGCAACAGGGATCATGGTGAGCAGTTCTTC. This sequence encodes CASSNRDHGEQFF.

This clonotype was detected a few times. This chain joins TRBV5-1 and TRBJ1-6; D is perhaps TRBD1 (6 bases). Germline V gives CDR1 SGHRS, CDR2 YFSETQ. Trimming took off 5 bases at V and 8 bases at J, with 11 bases between the two ends. CDR3 size: 13 residues. DNA for the CDR3: TGCGCCAGCAGTGGCGAGGGGGATTCACCCCTCCACTTT. It translates to CASSGEGDSPLHF.

As regards this clonotype: A read error is possible here, since a much larger clone lies one base away. V and J are TRBV6-2 or TRBV6-3 and TRBJ1-2, with D hard to call. Germline V gene sequence: CDR1 MNHEY, CDR2 SVGEGT. The CDR3 covers 15 residues. The CDR3 spells CASSYLDVRPYGYAF. The CDR3, as DNA: TGTGCCAGCAGCTACCTTGACGTCAGGCCCTATGGCTACGCCTTC.

This clonotype was counted a few times. This sequence joins TRBV12-3 or TRBV12-4 and TRBJ1-1, with D perhaps matching TRBD1 (6 bases). This CDR3 comprises 14 residues. Trimming removed 7 bases from V and 2 bases from J, with 14 bases in between. The CDR3 region has the DNA TGTGCCAGCACCATCACAGGGTACAACACTGAAGCTTTCTTT. It codes for CASTITGYNTEAFF.

A few counts support this clonotype. The J gene is TRBJ1-2, the V gene TRBV4-2; D may be TRBD1 (5 bases). Trimming left V 3 bases short and J 6 bases short, with 11 bases between. Germline-derived CDR1 and CDR2 are LGHNA and YNFKEQ. This CDR3 has 13 residues. CDR3 protein: CASSQMDIDGYTF. CDR3 nucleotides: TGTGCCAGCAGCCAGATGGACATTGATGGCTACACCTTC.

This clonotype was observed a few times. This chain connects TRBV7-9 to TRBJ2-7; D unclear. The CDR3 has 14 amino acids. Per germline, CDR1 SEHNR and CDR2 FQNEAQ (reference sequence). Trimming took off 8 bases at V and 6 bases at J, with 20 bases between the two ends. The CDR3 bases are TGTGCCAGCGGCGATTATGATAGGGCTAGCGAGCAGTACTTC. Translating it yields CASGDYDRASEQYF.